The table lists the clone carrying this T cell receptor (beta chain) with a count of one. No antigen is known for it. Treatment described: oral pan-JAK inhibitor, 5-10 mg twice daily. Sorting from PBMCs produced CD4+ and CD8+ T cells. Per the germline V gene, CDR1 is SGHVS and CDR2 is FQNEAQ. CDR3 length: 16 amino acids. Trimming removed 7 bases at V and 5 bases at J, with 23 bases between. In each case, RNA was isolated and then reverse transcribed into cDNA as the sequencing template. Using immunoSEQ multiplex PCR, the repertoire was profiled, and TCRdb retains in-frame clones only, with some absent. Here the sample spans approximately 90,000 clones, 70% to 85% being singletons. This sample was taken from a study of CD8+ T cells in alopecia areata. Overall study context: It was oral tofacitinib, at 5 to 10 mg twice daily, that treated patients received. Broader study findings: Patients showed less clear TCR sequence sharing than mice, possibly partly because of HLA diversity.

This sequence joins TRBV7-8 and TRBJ1-2; D call uncertain. This clonotype originated in a human donor with alopecia areata. The sample here was CD8+ T cells sorted from blood, taken at week 44, from a patient treated with tofacitinib. The CDR3 region is CASTSGRTPLGYGYTF. The CDR3 region has the DNA TGTGCCAGCACCTCGGGGAGGACCCCTCTTGGGTATGGCTACACCTTC.